This T cell receptor beta chain was obtained from a study of control samples from healthy donors and cancer patients. Produced via immunoSEQ multiplex PCR; TCRdb's table is partial and in-frame only. The sample consists of some 120,000 clones, around 90% of them appearing once. CDR3 length: 15 amino acids. The germline CDR1 and CDR2 sequences are MDHEN and SYDVKM. V was clipped by 2 bases and J by 7 bases; unmatched bases: 9. Sample: blood. The origin of this receptor is a man aged 45 to 65 in good health. The V call is TRBV28, the J call TRBJ2-7, with 9 bases matching TRBD1. CDR3 in amino acids: CASSLGGQGTREQYF. The DNA for the CDR3 is TGTGCCAGCAGTTTAGGGGGACAGGGAACACGGGAGCAGTACTTC.